A single sample gave rise to the 5 T cell receptor beta chains below, sequenced in a study of radiation and T cells in renal cell carcinoma. As to time point: blood 2 weeks post-SBRT. Treatment meaning: 15 Gy SBRT to primary tumor, nephrectomy 4 weeks later. This table comes from immunoSEQ multiplex PCR, and its TCRdb copy is limited to in-frame clones, with some not included. The sample carries approximately 120,000 clones, 81% recorded once. The specimen was blood, collected from a patient whose treatment included radiotherapy and nephrectomy. The receptors here all came from a man aged 50-59 years with renal cell carcinoma.

The chain has TRBV2 and TRBJ1-4; TRBD1 is a possible D gene (5 bases). Looked up from germline, CDR1 is SNHLY and CDR2 is FYNNEI. CDR3 length equals 17 residues. The germline V and J ends were trimmed by 3 bases and 0 bases, with 14 bases remaining between them. The DNA for the CDR3 is TGTGCCAGCAGTGACCCAAAAGACAGCTCAACTAATGAAAAACTGTTTTTT. The encoded protein is CASSDPKDSSTNEKLFF.

V gene TRBV6-1 combines with J gene TRBJ1-2; unclear D gene. The CDR3 loop spans 13 amino acids. CDR1 MNHNS and CDR2 SASEGT come from the germline V gene. V lost 0 bases and J 3 bases, leaving 5 bases between the germline ends. The DNA of the CDR3 is TGTGCCAGCAGTGAAGCCTTTGACTATGGCTACACCTTC. This sequence encodes CASSEAFDYGYTF.

This clone was seen a handful of times. The V gene is TRBV4-1, the J gene TRBJ2-2; D ambiguous. The V end lost 1 base, the J end lost 13 bases, and 19 bases lay between the germline ends. The CDR3 sequence is 15 residues long. CDR1 is MGHRA, CDR2 YSYEKL, per germline. The CDR3, as DNA: TGCGCCAGCAGCCAAGCTCAGAACGGTCCCCACCGGCTGTTTTTT. Translation: CASSQAQNGPHRLFF.

The chain uses TRBV7-9 and TRBJ2-7, with 7 bases fitting TRBD1. The V gene's germline CDR1 is SEHNR and CDR2 FQNEAQ (reference sequence). With 5 bases clipped from V and 0 bases from J, the junction kept 10 bases outside the gene matches. This CDR3 has 16 residues. This CDR3 is CASSNLGQLSSYEQYF. Here the CDR3 DNA reads TGTGCCAGCAGCAACCTGGGACAGTTAAGCTCCTACGAGCAGTACTTC.

V gene TRBV4-1 combines with J gene TRBJ1-2; D is unresolved. Germline V gene data show CDR1 as MGHRA and CDR2 as YSYEKL. The CDR3 runs to 14 residues. V was pared by 1 base and J by 10 bases, with 16 bases between. The CDR3 loop is CASSQVTSLRDYTF. The CDR3 DNA sequence: TGCGCCAGCAGCCAAGTTACTTCCCTGCGGGACTACACCTTC.